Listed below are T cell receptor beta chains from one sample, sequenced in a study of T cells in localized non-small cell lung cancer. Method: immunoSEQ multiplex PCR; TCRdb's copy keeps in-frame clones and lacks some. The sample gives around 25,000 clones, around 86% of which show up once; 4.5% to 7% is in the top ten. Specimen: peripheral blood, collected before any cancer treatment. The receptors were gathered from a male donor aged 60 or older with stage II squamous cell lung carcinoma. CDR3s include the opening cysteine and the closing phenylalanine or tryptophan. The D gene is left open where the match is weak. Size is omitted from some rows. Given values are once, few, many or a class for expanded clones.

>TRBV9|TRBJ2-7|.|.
TGTGCCAGCAGCGTCGGGACGGACGCCTACGAGCAGTACTTC
CASSVGTDAYEQYF
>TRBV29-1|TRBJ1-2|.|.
TGCAGCGTGACAAATTCCGACAGAGCCTCCTATGGCTACACCTTC
CSVTNSDRASYGYTF
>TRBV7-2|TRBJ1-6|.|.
TGTGCCAGCAGCCCGGGGCAGGAAAAGACACCCCTCCACTTT
CASSPGQEKTPLHF
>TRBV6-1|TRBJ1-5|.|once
TGTGCCAGCAGGGACAGCTTGAATCAGCCCCAGCATTTT
CASRDSLNQPQHF
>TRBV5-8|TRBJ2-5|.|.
TGTGCCAGCAGCAGAAGGGCGGACCAAGAGACCCAGTACTTC
CASSRRADQETQYF
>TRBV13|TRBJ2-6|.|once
TGTGCCAGCAGCTTCAACTTGGGGGCATTAGGATCCAACGTCCTGACTTTC
CASSFNLGALGSNVLTF
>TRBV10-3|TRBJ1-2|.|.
TGTGCCACCGAACAGGACCGGGGACGGGGCTACACCTTC
CATEQDRGRGYTF
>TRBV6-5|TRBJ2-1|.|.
TGTGCCAGCAGTTATATCCGTGGGGAGCAGTTCTTC
CASSYIRGEQFF
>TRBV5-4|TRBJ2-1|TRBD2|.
TGTGCCAGCAGGTCCGGACTAGCGGGAGGGGTGTATGAGCAGTTCTTC
CASRSGLAGGVYEQFF
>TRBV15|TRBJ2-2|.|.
TGTGCCACCAGCAGAGATCCTAACACCGGGGAGCTGTTTTTT
CATSRDPNTGELFF
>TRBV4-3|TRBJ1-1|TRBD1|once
TGCGCCAGCAGTCTTTCAGGGGGAACTGAAGCTTTCTTT
CASSLSGGTEAFF
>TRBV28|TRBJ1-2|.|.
TGTGCCAGCAGTTCTCGCCCCGGGACCCGATACCTCTATGGCTACACCTTC
CASSSRPGTRYLYGYTF
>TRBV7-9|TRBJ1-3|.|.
TGTGCCAGCAGCTTAATGTCCGGAAACACCATATATTTT
CASSLMSGNTIYF
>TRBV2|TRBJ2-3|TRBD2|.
TGTGCCAGCAGGCGAACTAGCGGCACAGATACGCAGTATTTT
CASRRTSGTDTQYF
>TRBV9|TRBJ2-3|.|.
TGTGCCAGCAGCCCTACTAGTTTGGGGGATACGCAGTATTTT
CASSPTSLGDTQYF
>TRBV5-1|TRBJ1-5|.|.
TGCGCCAGCAGCTTGGGTCCAGGTAACCATCAGCCCCAGCATTTT
CASSLGPGNHQPQHF
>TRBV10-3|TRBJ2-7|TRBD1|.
TGTGCCAGCCAACAGGGGCCGGCGCAGTACTTC
CASQQGPAQYF
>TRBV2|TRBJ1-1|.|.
TGTGCCAGCATAGGTCGACAGGCCCTTGAAGCTTTCTTT
CASIGRQALEAFF
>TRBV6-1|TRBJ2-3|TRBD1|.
TGTGCCAGCAGCTCCCGGGACAGGGGGGTAGATACGCAGTATTTT
CASSSRDRGVDTQYF
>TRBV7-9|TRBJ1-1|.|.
TGTGCCAGCAGCTTTTGGGGCCAGGCGGAAGCTTTCTTT
CASSFWGQAEAFF
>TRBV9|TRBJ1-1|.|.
TGTGCCAGCAGCGTAGAGACGGTGAACACTGAAGCTTTCTTT
CASSVETVNTEAFF
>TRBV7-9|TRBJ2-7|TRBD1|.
TGTGCCAGCAGCTCCCCCACAGGGGGAAACACCTACGAGCAGTACTTC
CASSSPTGGNTYEQYF
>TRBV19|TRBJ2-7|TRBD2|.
TGTGCCAGTAGTATAGTATCCGGGGCTAGCGGGATCTCCTACGAGCAGTACTTC
CASSIVSGASGISYEQYF
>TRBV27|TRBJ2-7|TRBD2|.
TGTGCCAGCAGTTTGGGGATAGCGGGGCGCGCGGAGCAGTACTTC
CASSLGIAGRAEQYF
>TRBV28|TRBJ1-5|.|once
TGTGCCAGCAGACCTGACACCCCAGGGAATCAGCCCCAGCATTTT
CASRPDTPGNQPQHF
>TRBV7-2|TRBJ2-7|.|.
TGTGCCAGCAGCTTGGGCGGGCGGTACGAGCAGTACTTC
CASSLGGRYEQYF
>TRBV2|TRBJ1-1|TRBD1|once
TGTGCCAGCAGCGGACAGGGGGTCACTGAAGCTTTCTTT
CASSGQGVTEAFF
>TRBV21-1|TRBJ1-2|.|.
TGTGCCAGCAGCAACTATGGCTACACCTTC
CASSNYGYTF
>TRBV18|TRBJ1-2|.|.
TGTGCCAGCTCACCTTCGCACGGGACGGGCCTCGGCTACACCTTC
CASSPSHGTGLGYTF
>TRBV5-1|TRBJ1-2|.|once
TGCGCCAGCAGCTTGGGGGGCGCCGACTATGGCTACACCTTC
CASSLGGADYGYTF
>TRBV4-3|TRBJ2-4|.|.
TGCGCCAGCAGCCAAGACCAGGGGACCATTCAGTACTTC
CASSQDQGTIQYF
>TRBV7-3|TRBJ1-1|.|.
TGTGCCAGCAGCTTAAAAGGGGGGGCGATGAACACTGAAGCTTTCTTT
CASSLKGGAMNTEAFF
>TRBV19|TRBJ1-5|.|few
TGTGCCAGTAGTATACGTGATCAGCCCCAGCATTTT
CASSIRDQPQHF
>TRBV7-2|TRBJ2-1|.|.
TGTGCCAGGTCTCACGGGGCTTACAATGAGCAGTTCTTC
CARSHGAYNEQFF
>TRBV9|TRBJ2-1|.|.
TGTGCCAGCAGCGTAATGGACGGACTCTCCTACAATGAGCAGTTCTTC
CASSVMDGLSYNEQFF
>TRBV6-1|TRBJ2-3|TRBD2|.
TGTGCCAGCAGTCTCCCGGGGGGAGATACGCAGTATTTT
CASSLPGGDTQYF
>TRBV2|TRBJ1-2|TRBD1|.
TGTGCCAGCAGTGATCAGGGGGAGGACTATGGCTACACCTTC
CASSDQGEDYGYTF
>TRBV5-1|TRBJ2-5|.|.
TGCGCCAGCAGCTTGGCCCCTGGCGAGACCCAGTACTTC
CASSLAPGETQYF
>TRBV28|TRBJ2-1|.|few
TGTGCCAGCAGTCTCCGAGGTCTTTCTCATGAGCAGTTCTTC
CASSLRGLSHEQFF
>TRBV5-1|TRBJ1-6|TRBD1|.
TGCGCCAGCAGTTTGGGACAGTTTGATTCACCCCTCCACTTT
CASSLGQFDSPLHF
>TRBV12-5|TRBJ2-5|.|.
TGTGCTAGTCGGGAAGCTGAGACCCAGTACTTC
CASREAETQYF
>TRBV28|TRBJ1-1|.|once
TGTGCCAGCAGCCGTCGTACGGGATCGAACACTGAAGCTTTCTTT
CASSRRTGSNTEAFF
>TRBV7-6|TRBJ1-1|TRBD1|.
TGTGCCAGCAGCTTCGGACAGGGGAACACTGAAGCTTTCTTT
CASSFGQGNTEAFF